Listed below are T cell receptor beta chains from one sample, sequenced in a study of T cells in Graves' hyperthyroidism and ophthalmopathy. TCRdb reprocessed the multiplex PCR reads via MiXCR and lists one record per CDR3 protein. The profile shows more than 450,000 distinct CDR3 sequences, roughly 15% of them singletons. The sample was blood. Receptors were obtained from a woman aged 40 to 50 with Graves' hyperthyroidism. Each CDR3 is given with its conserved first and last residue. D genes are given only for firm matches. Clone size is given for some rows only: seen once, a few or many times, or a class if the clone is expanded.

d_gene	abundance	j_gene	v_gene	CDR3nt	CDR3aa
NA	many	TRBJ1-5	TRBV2	TGTGCCAGCAGTGAAATCCAGAATAGCAATCAGCCCCAGCATTTT	CASSEIQNSNQPQHF
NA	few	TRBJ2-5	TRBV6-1	TGTGCCAGCAGTTACGGGATTATGTACCAAGAGACCCAGTACTTC	CASSYGIMYQETQYF
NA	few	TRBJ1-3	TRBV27	TGTGCCAGCAGCCGAAAGGGGTTCTCTGGAAACACCATATATTTT	CASSRKGFSGNTIYF
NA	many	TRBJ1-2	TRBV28	TGTGCCAGCAGTTTTAAGGGTCGGGCTGGCTACACCTTC	CASSFKGRAGYTF
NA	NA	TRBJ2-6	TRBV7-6	TGTGCCAGCACCCGACTAGAAGTCTCTGGGGCCAACGTCCTGACTTTC	CASTRLEVSGANVLTF
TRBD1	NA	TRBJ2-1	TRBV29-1	TGCAGCGTCGACGGGGACAGGGGGCTGAATGAGCAGTTCTTC	CSVDGDRGLNEQFF
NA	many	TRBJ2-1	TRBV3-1	TGTGCCAGCAGCCAAGGAGGTATCGGTGAGCAGTTCTTC	CASSQGGIGEQFF
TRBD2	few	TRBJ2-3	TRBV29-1	TGCAGCGTTGAACGAAATAGCGGGAGGACAGATACGCAGTATTTT	CSVERNSGRTDTQYF
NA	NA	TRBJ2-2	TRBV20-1	TGCAGTGCTGACCGAGCCGGGATCACCACCGGGGAGCTGTTTTTT	CSADRAGITTGELFF
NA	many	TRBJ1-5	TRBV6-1	TGTGCCAGCAGTGAGATGGGGGATCAGCCCCAGCATTTT	CASSEMGDQPQHF
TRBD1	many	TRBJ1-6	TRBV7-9	TGTGCCAGCAGCCCTTGGACAGGGGGCGATTCACCCCTCCACTTT	CASSPWTGGDSPLHF
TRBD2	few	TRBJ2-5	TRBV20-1	TGCAGTGCTAGGGAGCTACCCCTGCGGGAGGAGGGAGAGACCCAGTACTTC	CSARELPLREEGETQYF
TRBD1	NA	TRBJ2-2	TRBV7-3	TGTGCCAGCAGCCCTATTAGGGACAGATTGGGCGGGGAGCTGTTTTTT	CASSPIRDRLGGELFF
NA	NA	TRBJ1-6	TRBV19	TGTGCCAGTAGTTCGAGTGGGCCCCTCCACTTT	CASSSSGPLHF
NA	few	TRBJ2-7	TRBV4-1	TGCGCCAGCAGCCAAGATCTTGAAACCCAATCCTACGAGCAGTACTTC	CASSQDLETQSYEQYF
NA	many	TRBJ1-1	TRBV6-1	TGTGCCAGCAGTGAATTTTGGGGGAGTCGAGCTTTCTTT	CASSEFWGSRAFF
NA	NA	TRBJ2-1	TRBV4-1	TGCGCCAGCAGCCGGTCGGGACAACCTTCCTACTCCTACAATGAGCAGTTCTTC	CASSRSGQPSYSYNEQFF
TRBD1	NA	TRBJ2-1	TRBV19	TGTGCCAGTAAGGGGACAGCTTTTTCCTACAATGAGCAGTTCTTC	CASKGTAFSYNEQFF
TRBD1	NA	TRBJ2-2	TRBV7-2	TGTGCCAGCAGCCCTTATTCGGGACAGGGTCCCGGGGAGCTGTTTTTT	CASSPYSGQGPGELFF
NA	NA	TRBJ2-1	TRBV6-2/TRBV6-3	TGTGCCAGCAGTTACTCAGACAGATCCATTGAGCAGTTCTTC	CASSYSDRSIEQFF
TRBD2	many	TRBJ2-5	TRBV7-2	TGTGCCAGCAGCTTCGGCATAGCGGGAGGGGGTGGGGAGACCCAGTACTTC	CASSFGIAGGGGETQYF
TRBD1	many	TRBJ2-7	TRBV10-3	TGTGCCATCAGTGAGGCCGACAGGGGGCAATACGAGCAGTACTTC	CAISEADRGQYEQYF
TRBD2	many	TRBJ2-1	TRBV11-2	TGTGCCAGCAGCTTAGATTCCCGGACTAGCGGCGAGCAGTTCTTC	CASSLDSRTSGEQFF
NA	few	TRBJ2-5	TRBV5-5	TGTGCCAGCAGCTTAATCGCGATTCAAGAGACCCAGTACTTC	CASSLIAIQETQYF
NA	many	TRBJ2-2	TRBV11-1	TGTGCCAGCAGCTTAGCACAGAACACCGGGGAGCTGTTTTTT	CASSLAQNTGELFF
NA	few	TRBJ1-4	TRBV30	TGTGCCTGGGAACAGGTAGCTAATGAAAAACTGTTTTTT	CAWEQVANEKLFF
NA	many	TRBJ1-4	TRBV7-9	TGTGCCAGCAGCTCTGATCCGGGGCCTAATGAAAAACTGTTTTTT	CASSSDPGPNEKLFF
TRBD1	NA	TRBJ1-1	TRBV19	TGTGCCAGTAGAGTTAAACAGGGGGTGAGAACTGAAGCTTTCTTT	CASRVKQGVRTEAFF
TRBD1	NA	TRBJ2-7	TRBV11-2	TGTGCCAGCAGACAACCCAACAGACAGGGAACCAAGCTCACATACTACGAGCAGTACTTC	CASRQPNRQGTKLTYYEQYF
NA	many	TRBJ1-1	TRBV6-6	TGTGCCAGCAGTTACCGACAGCCGAACACTGAAGCTTTCTTT	CASSYRQPNTEAFF
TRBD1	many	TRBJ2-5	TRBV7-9	TGTGCCAGCAGCAGCGGGACAGGGCGGACCCAGTACTTC	CASSSGTGRTQYF
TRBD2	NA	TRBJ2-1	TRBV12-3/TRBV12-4	TGTGCCAGCAGTTTCCGCGGGGGCTCCTACAATGAGCAGTTCTTC	CASSFRGGSYNEQFF
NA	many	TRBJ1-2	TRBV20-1	TGCAGTGCTAGAACCGCCAGGGATAGACACTATGGCTACACCTTC	CSARTARDRHYGYTF
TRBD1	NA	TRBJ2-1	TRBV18	TGTGCCAGCTCACCGCCGGGACAGGGGGGAAATGAGCAGTTCTTC	CASSPPGQGGNEQFF
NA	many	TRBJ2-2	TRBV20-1	TGCAGTGCTGGTGACAGCCGGAACACCGGGGAGCTGTTTTTT	CSAGDSRNTGELFF
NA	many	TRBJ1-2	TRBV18	TGTGCCAGCTCACCACCTGACAGGATCTATGGCTACACCTTC	CASSPPDRIYGYTF
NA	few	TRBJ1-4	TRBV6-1	TGTGCCAGCAGTCCCCGGGATCGGAAAACAACTAATGAAAAACTGTTTTTT	CASSPRDRKTTNEKLFF
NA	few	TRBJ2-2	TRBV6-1	TGTGCCAGCAAAATTGACAATACGAACACCGGGGAGCTGTTTTTT	CASKIDNTNTGELFF
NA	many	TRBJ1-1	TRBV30	TGTGCCTGGAGAGGAGGGGGGCTAGGGACAAGAGCTTTCTTT	CAWRGGGLGTRAFF
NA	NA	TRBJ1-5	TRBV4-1	TGCGCCAGCAGCCAGACCTGGACAATAGGTTCCAATCAGCCCCAGCATTTT	CASSQTWTIGSNQPQHF
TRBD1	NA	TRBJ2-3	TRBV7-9	TGTGCCACCAGGACAGGGAGCACAGATACGCAGTATTTT	CATRTGSTDTQYF